This passage covers 27 T cell receptor beta chains from one sample sequenced in a study of metastatic and nonmetastatic thyroid tumors. Patients were all untreated before their thyroid surgery. TCRdb ran MiXCR on the PCR reads. The data contain about 35,000 clones, approximately 19% of them singletons. The material sequenced was blood. The receptors stem from a female donor with papillary thyroid cancer or a benign thyroid nodule (not recorded which). Some clones in this sample may be carry-over from other donors' samples.

In the case of this clone: Since the CDR3 does not end with the conserved phenylalanine or tryptophan, this likely comes from a read error. The chain links TRBV6-2 or TRBV6-3 to TRBJ2-2; D might be TRBD1 (6 bases). The CDR3 totals 13 residues. Germline CDR1 MNHEY, CDR2 SVGEGT. CDR3 loop: CASSYRDTGELFL. CDR3 sequence (DNA): TGTGCCAGCAGTTACAGGGACACTGGGGAGCTGTTTTTA.

This clone came up many times. The chain employs TRBV20-1 and TRBJ2-4; 12 positions match TRBD2. Trimming cost V 0 bases and J 0 bases; bases outside gene matches: 9. The germline gives CDR1 DFQATT, CDR2 SNEGSKA (reference sequence). The CDR3 runs to 19 residues. CDR3: CSARDPLAGGGLAKNIQYF. CDR3 sequence (DNA): TGCAGTGCTAGAGATCCCCTAGCGGGAGGGGGACTAGCCAAAAACATTCAGTACTTC.

This clone was seen many times. The chain employs TRBV19 and TRBJ1-5; D is ambiguous. This CDR3 spans 13 amino acids. V lost 4 bases to trimming and J lost 4 bases, with 8 bases between them. Germline V CDR1 and CDR2: LNHDA, SQIVND (reference sequence). CDR3 DNA: TGTGCCAGTAGTACCTACCTAAATCAGCCCCAGCATTTT. Protein: CASSTYLNQPQHF.

V gene TRBV29-1 combines with J gene TRBJ1-1, with 9 bases matching TRBD1. There are 15 residues in the CDR3. The germline gives CDR1 SQVTM, CDR2 ANQGSEA. With 3 bases clipped from V and 5 bases from J, the junction kept 10 bases outside the gene matches. This chain's CDR3 is CSVDGPGTGLTEAFF. The CDR3 coding sequence is TGCAGCGTTGATGGGCCCGGGACAGGGCTTACTGAAGCTTTCTTT.

A few counts support this clone. This clone may be a read error of a much larger clone one base away. The rearrangement links TRBV5-1 to TRBJ2-5; no clear D gene. This CDR3 has 16 residues. The V end lost 4 bases, the J end lost 1 base, and 17 bases lay between the germline ends. Germline-derived CDR1 and CDR2 are SGHRS and YFSETQ. This CDR3 reads CASSTPTVLPQETQYF. The CDR3 nucleotides read TGCGCCAGCAGCACGCCTACAGTGCTTCCCCAAGAGACCCAGTACTTC.

This clone was detected many times. The rearrangement joins TRBV6-2 or TRBV6-3 to TRBJ1-5, with D unresolved. V shed 6 bases and J shed 7 bases, with 13 bases lying between them. The CDR3 loop spans 13 amino acids. Germline V CDR1 and CDR2: MNHEY, SVGEGT. CDR3 in amino acids: CASRARGVQPQHF. The CDR3 DNA follows: TGTGCCAGCAGAGCGCGTGGGGTCCAGCCCCAGCATTTT.

The J gene is TRBJ2-7, the V gene TRBV20-1; 8 positions agree with TRBD2. Germline V lookup: CDR1 DFQATT, CDR2 SNEGSKA (reference sequence). Losses at the gene ends were 6 bases for V and 3 bases for J; bases not matched to a gene: 10. This CDR3 contains 14 residues. The CDR3: CSARGGAGVYEQYF. The CDR3 DNA follows: TGCAGTGCCCGGGGGGGAGCGGGGGTCTACGAGCAGTACTTC.

This clone was recorded once. The V gene is TRBV18, the J gene TRBJ2-2; 7 nucleotides line up with TRBD2. Trimming cost V 0 bases and J 6 bases; bases outside gene matches: 7. Germline V gene data show CDR1 as KGHSH and CDR2 as LQKENI. The CDR3 has 16 residues. CDR3 in amino acids: CASSPPLGRRPGELFF. For the CDR3, the DNA is TGTGCCAGCTCACCACCTCTCGGGAGGAGGCCCGGGGAGCTGTTTTTT.

This clone was found many times. V and J are TRBV19 and TRBJ2-3; D assignment may be TRBD1 or TRBD2 (6 bases each). The CDR3 is 16 amino acids. Trimming removed 3 bases at V and 2 bases at J, with 15 bases between. Germline loops: CDR1 LNHDA, CDR2 SQIVND (reference sequence). CDR3 bases: TGTGCCAGTAGTATTTCGGGGGCAGGAGCCACAGATACGCAGTATTTT. Its translation: CASSISGAGATDTQYF.

This sequence joins TRBV30 and TRBJ2-1; D perhaps matches TRBD2 (6 bases). The length of the CDR3 is 16 residues. CDR1 and CDR2 from the germline V gene are GTSNPN and SVGIG (reference sequence). Deletions cut 4 bases from V and 9 bases from J, with 25 bases between. The CDR3 DNA reads TGTGCCTGGACCGAGTGGGGGGATTCCTTCGGAAGTGAGCAGTTCTTC. Residues: CAWTEWGDSFGSEQFF.

This clone has just a few counts. The V call is TRBV19, the J call TRBJ1-4; 8 positions match TRBD1. V trimming: 7 bases; J trimming: 8 bases; junction bases outside the gene matches: 9. In germline, CDR1 is LNHDA, CDR2 SQIVND (reference sequence). The length of the CDR3 is 14 residues. DNA for the CDR3: TGTGCCAGTATAAGACAGGGGCTCGGGGAAAAACTGTTTTTT. Protein sequence: CASIRQGLGEKLFF.

This clone was seen only a few times. The chain combines TRBV11-1 with TRBJ2-1, with D possibly matching TRBD1 (6 bases). CDR3 length: 12 residues. The germline V and J ends were trimmed by 8 bases and 7 bases, with 12 bases remaining between them. Germline V CDR1 and CDR2: SGHAT, FQDESV (reference sequence). The CDR3 loop is CASRAGVNEQFF. In nucleotides, the CDR3 is TGTGCCAGCCGGGCAGGGGTAAATGAGCAGTTCTTC.

This clone was observed many times. CDR3 coding DNA: TGTGCCAGCAGCTTCGGAGCCTCACCCCTCCACTTT. Its translation is CASSFGASPLHF. The chain is built from TRBV11-3 and TRBJ1-6, with unresolved D. The ends were cut back, 3 bases at V and 10 bases at J, with 7 bases in the middle. Looked up from germline, CDR1 is SGHNT and CDR2 is YENEEA. The CDR3 covers 12 residues.

This clone was recorded at least ten times. The chain couples TRBV6-1 to TRBJ1-3; D is unresolved. V was cut by 5 bases and J by 1 base, with 6 bases left in between. The CDR3 covers 13 residues. Germline V lookup: CDR1 MNHNS, CDR2 SASEGT. CDR3 in DNA: TGTGCCAGCAGTCGGACTTCTGGAAACACCATATATTTT. Translation: CASSRTSGNTIYF.

This clone was seen ten or more times. The V and J genes are TRBV12-3 or TRBV12-4 and TRBJ2-3; no reliable D call. The CDR3 contains 13 residues. The V and J ends lost 6 bases and 0 bases respectively, with 7 bases between them. The CDR3 DNA follows: TGTGCCAGCAGCTCCGACAGCACAGATACGCAGTATTTT. Amino acids: CASSSDSTDTQYF.

This clone occurred many times. The rearrangement links TRBV12-3 or TRBV12-4 to TRBJ1-1; D unresolved. The CDR3 has 11 amino acids. Trimming took off 7 bases at V and 7 bases at J, with 10 bases between the two ends. The CDR3 bases are TGTGCCAGCACCTCCACGAATGAAGCTTTCTTT. Translating it yields CASTSTNEAFF.

This clone occurred many times. The chain joins TRBV7-3 to TRBJ2-7; D possibly corresponds to TRBD2 (6 bases). Trimming shortened V by 4 bases and J by 4 bases, and 11 bases separated the two germline ends. CDR1 is SGHTA and CDR2 is FQGTGA in the germline V gene. CDR3 size: 13 residues. This CDR3 reads CASSWGDSYEQYF. DNA for the CDR3: TGTGCCAGCAGCTGGGGGGACTCGTACGAGCAGTACTTC.

Ten or more counts support this clone. This chain uses TRBV15 with TRBJ2-1, with D maybe TRBD1 (6 bases). The germline V and J ends were trimmed by 4 bases and 7 bases, with 8 bases remaining between them. Germline CDR1 LNHNV, CDR2 YYDKDF (reference sequence). The length of the CDR3 is 12 residues. The CDR3 loop reads CATSKQGNEQFF. The CDR3 DNA reads as TGTGCCACCAGCAAACAGGGTAATGAGCAGTTCTTC.

This clone was counted many times. V is TRBV2 and J is TRBJ1-2; D is perhaps TRBD1 (6 bases). Germline values: CDR1 SNHLY, CDR2 FYNNEI. The ends were cut back, 7 bases at V and 7 bases at J, with 19 bases in the middle. The CDR3 loop spans 14 amino acids. CDR3 DNA: TGTGCCAGCAAAGGGGGACTCCCAGGAGGTGGCTACACCTTC. This sequence encodes CASKGGLPGGGYTF.

This clone has just a few counts. The chain links TRBV6-2 or TRBV6-3 to TRBJ2-3; 7 bases are shared with TRBD1. The trim removed 5 bases at V and 4 bases at J, leaving 12 bases unmatched. The CDR3 runs 16 residues. Germline CDR1 and CDR2: MNHEY and SVGEGT. For the CDR3, the DNA is TGTGCCAGCAGTCTACGGAGACAGGGTGGAGCAGATACGCAGTATTTT. This codes for CASSLRRQGGADTQYF.

The V and J genes are TRBV27 and TRBJ2-5, with 12 positions matching TRBD1. The V gene's germline CDR1 is MNHEY and CDR2 SMNVEV (reference sequence). The CDR3 has 16 residues. V shed 10 bases and J 7 bases; nucleotides not matched to a gene: 16. This CDR3 reads CAIGSLGTGGSLTQYF. DNA for the CDR3: TGTGCCATTGGAAGTTTAGGGACAGGGGGCTCGCTGACCCAGTACTTC.

This chain connects TRBV5-4 to TRBJ1-1; possibly TRBD1 for D (5 bases). Deletions cut 1 base from V and 13 bases from J, with 11 bases between. CDR3 length: 11 amino acids. Germline V gives CDR1 SGHNT, CDR2 YYREEE (reference sequence). Here the CDR3 reads CASSLSGFYFF. The CDR3, as DNA: TGTGCCAGCAGCTTGTCAGGGTTCTATTTCTTT.

This clone showed up just a few times. This may stem from a read error, because a much larger clone lies one nucleotide away. The chain combines TRBV7-2 with TRBJ2-5, with 7 positions matching TRBD1. Germline-derived CDR1 and CDR2 are SGHTA and FQGNSA. This CDR3 has 14 residues. The ends lost 4 bases at V and 7 bases at J; junction bases unmatched: 9. CDR3 sequence: CASSYDRVGVTQYF. CDR3 coding DNA: TGTGCCAGCAGCTACGACAGGGTAGGGGTGACCCAGTACTTC.

This clone was seen a few times. The chain is built from TRBV2 and TRBJ2-7, with no clear D. Germline V gene sequence: CDR1 SNHLY, CDR2 FYNNEI. This CDR3 is 14 amino acids long. V lost 5 bases, J lost 0 bases, and 11 bases lay in between. CDR3 loop: CASSLNSFSYEQYF. In DNA form, the CDR3 reads TGTGCCAGCAGTCTCAATAGCTTCTCCTACGAGCAGTACTTC. Based on the CDR3 plus reference TRBV2 and TRBJ2-7, the full variable domain is EPEVTQTPSHQVTQMGQEVILRCVPISNHLYFYWYRQILGQKVEFLVSFYNNEISEKSEIFDDQFSVERPDGSNFTLKIRSTKLEDSAMYFCASSLNSFSYEQYFGPGTRLTVT.

This clone occurred many times. V is TRBV6-1 and J is TRBJ1-1; D uncertain. Germline-derived CDR1 and CDR2 are MNHNS and SASEGT. Trimming left V 5 bases short and J 1 base short, with 11 bases between. The CDR3 is made up of 14 amino acids. CDR3 DNA sequence: TGTGCCAGCAGTTTGAATATAGAGAACACTGAAGCTTTCTTT. Its protein is CASSLNIENTEAFF.

There are many counts of this clone. The J gene is TRBJ2-5, the V gene TRBV6-1, with 12 positions matching TRBD2. CDR1 is MNHNS and CDR2 is SASEGT in the germline V gene. There are 18 residues in the CDR3. V lost 1 base and J lost 6; bases outside the gene matches: 12. CDR3 protein: CASSEDISSGRATKTQYF. Here the CDR3 DNA reads TGTGCCAGCAGTGAAGATATTTCTAGCGGGAGGGCGACAAAGACCCAGTACTTC.

This clone was counted at least ten times. This rearrangement joins TRBV10-3 to TRBJ1-1; D gene ambiguous. V shed 11 bases and J shed 3 bases, with 10 bases lying between them. Germline-derived CDR1 and CDR2 are ENHRY and SYGVKD. The CDR3 contains 11 residues. The CDR3 DNA reads as TGTGCCTCGTCGGCGGACACTGAAGCTTTCTTT. Translated, it gives CASSADTEAFF.